The clone carrying this T cell receptor (beta chain) was seen more than once but under ten times. These data originate in a study of molecular identifiers for immune sequencing clone quantification. Study-wide background: RNA from roughly 21,000 or 96,000 naive CD8 cells was split five ways in replicates, with four sequenced.

Previously reported methods and listed TCR primers produced the bulk TCR libraries. TCRdb re-analysed the PCR reads in MiXCR, keeping a single row per CDR3 protein. The sample has about 630,000 distinct CDR3 sequences; approximately 24% are singletons. This CDR3 is 14 amino acids long. The V gene lost 1 base and the J gene lost 4 bases, with 11 bases spanning the gap. The germline V gene has CDR1 SEHNR and CDR2 FQNEAQ (reference sequence). This chain connects TRBV7-9 to TRBJ2-7; no definite D call. This receptor was obtained from a human donor in good health. Some libraries in this study had Jurkat cell RNA spiked in. The sequenced sample was naive CD8+ T cells from blood, with Jurkat cell RNA spiked in. Subset given: FACS-sorted CD8+CD4-CCR7+CD45RA+ naive T cells. The CDR3 DNA is TGTGCCAGCAGCTTAGTAGGGCAGCTTTACGAGCAGTACTTC. Translation gives CASSLVGQLYEQYF. Combining the CDR3 with reference TRBV7-9 and TRBJ2-7 gives the whole variable domain DTGVSQNPRHKITKRGQNVTFRCDPISEHNRLYWYRQTLGQGPEFLTYFQNEAQLEKSRLLSDRFSAERPKGSFSTLEIQRTEQGDSAMYLCASSLVGQLYEQYFGPGTRLTVT.